One sample yielded the 7 T cell receptor beta chains listed below, sequenced in a study of T cells in Graves' hyperthyroidism and ophthalmopathy. There were TCR beta CDR3 regions amplified from RNA transcripts. First-round RT-PCR targeting the TCR CDR3 was performed with the HTBI primer set. A single record per CDR3 protein comes from TCRdb applying MiXCR to the multiplex PCR reads. Of more than 95,000 distinct CDR3 sequences in the sample, 47% were seen once. The sequencing input was blood. Receptor source: a middle-aged man with Graves' hyperthyroidism.

This clonotype was counted only a few times. The V and J genes are TRBV3-1 and TRBJ2-5, with D tentatively TRBD2 (6 bases). The germline V gene encodes CDR1 LGHDT and CDR2 YNNKEL (reference sequence). This CDR3 has 14 amino acids. Between the trimmed V and J ends, which lost 6 bases and 5 bases, there was a span of 16 bases. The CDR3 DNA reads TGTGCCAGCAGGCCAACTAGCAGTTGGGAGACCCAGTACTTC. This encodes CASRPTSSWETQYF.

This clonotype has at least ten counts. The chain couples TRBV6-5 to TRBJ1-1; TRBD1 aligns across 8 bases. The CDR3 spans 15 residues. Trimming at V came to 2 bases and at J to 5 bases, leaving 7 bases not matched to a gene. Germline V gives CDR1 MNHEY, CDR2 SVGAGI. CDR3 residues: CASSYGTGRGTEAFF. The CDR3 nucleotides are TGTGCCAGCAGTTACGGGACAGGACGGGGTACTGAAGCTTTCTTT.

This clonotype has a handful of counts. This rearrangement joins TRBV4-1 to TRBJ2-6, with TRBD1 identical over 7 bases. Per the germline V gene, CDR1 is MGHRA and CDR2 is YSYEKL. V lost 0 bases to trimming and J lost 0 bases; unmatched junction nucleotides: 8. This CDR3 region has 19 residues. The CDR3 loop is CASSQDQGTAFSGANVLTF. CDR3 in DNA: TGCGCCAGCAGCCAAGATCAAGGGACAGCGTTCTCTGGGGCCAACGTCCTGACTTTC.

Of note for this clonotype: Given a much more abundant clone one base away, this may be a read error. The chain uses TRBV6-5 and TRBJ2-5; no definite D call. The V gene's germline CDR1 is MNHEY and CDR2 SVGAGI. CDR3 length: 14 residues. V shed 5 bases and J shed 5 bases, with 15 bases lying between them. CDR3 sequence: CASSPLGTVETQYF. The CDR3 DNA reads TGTGCCAGCAGTCCATTAGGCACTGTGGAGACCCAGTACTTC.

The table lists this clonotype with many counts. The chain employs TRBV5-1 and TRBJ1-3, with 7 bases lining up with TRBD1. The CDR3 is 16 residues long. In germline, CDR1 is SGHRS, CDR2 YFSETQ. V was clipped by 6 bases and J by 0 bases; unmatched bases: 9. The CDR3 nucleotides read TGCGCCAGCACCAGGACAGGTGCGAGCTCTGGAAACACCATATATTTT. Amino acid sequence: CASTRTGASSGNTIYF.

The chain recombines TRBV2 with TRBJ1-3; 10 bases are shared with TRBD1. Germline values: CDR1 SNHLY, CDR2 FYNNEI. The trim removed 5 bases at V and 3 bases at J, leaving 7 bases unmatched. The CDR3 totals 16 residues. This CDR3 is CASSPGQGVGGNTIYF. DNA for the CDR3: TGTGCCAGCAGTCCCGGACAGGGGGTTGGTGGAAACACCATATATTTT.

This clonotype showed up many times. The V call is TRBV9, the J call TRBJ2-3, with D possibly matching TRBD1 (6 bases). Trimming took off 3 bases at V and 4 bases at J, with 15 bases between the two ends. Germline CDR1 is SGDLS and CDR2 is YYNGEE. The CDR3 is 15 residues long. CDR3 sequence: CASSAVQGEADTQYF. The CDR3 DNA sequence: TGTGCCAGCAGCGCAGTACAGGGAGAGGCAGATACGCAGTATTTT.